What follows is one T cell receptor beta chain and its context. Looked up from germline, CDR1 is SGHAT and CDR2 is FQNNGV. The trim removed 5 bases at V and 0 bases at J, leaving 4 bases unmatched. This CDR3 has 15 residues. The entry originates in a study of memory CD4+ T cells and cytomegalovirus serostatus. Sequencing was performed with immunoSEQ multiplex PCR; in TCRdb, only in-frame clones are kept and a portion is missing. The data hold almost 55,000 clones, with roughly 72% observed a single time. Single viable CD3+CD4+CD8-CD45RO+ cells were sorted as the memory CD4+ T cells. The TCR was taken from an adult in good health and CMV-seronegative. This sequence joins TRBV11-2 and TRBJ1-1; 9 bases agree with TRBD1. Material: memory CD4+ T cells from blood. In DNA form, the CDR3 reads TGTGCCAGCAGCCCAAGGACAGGGGTGAACACTGAAGCTTTCTTT. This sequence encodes CASSPRTGVNTEAFF.